This T cell receptor (beta chain) derives from a study of blood T cells in healthy people across ages. Study background: Template switching retrieved approximately one barcoded beta molecule for each two T cells. Study conclusions and caveats: TCR beta diversity was tightly associated with the proportion of naive T cells.

This clonotype was detected many times. Its target is not known. Through a sample-barcoded 5' primer and a J-beta primer mix, a second PCR was run for about 6 to 11 cycles. Using its own MiXCR run on the 5' RACE reads, TCRdb lists one record per CDR3 protein. The table has 750,000 to 850,000 distinct CDR3 sequences, approximately 25% seen once. CDR3 length: 14 residues. V was clipped by 2 bases and J by 1 base, with 6 bases between them. The germline V gene has CDR1 MGHDK and CDR2 SYGVNS. These data were likewise used in another study, on T cells of mothers and their children.

The sequenced material came from blood. This sequence was found in a boy between 10 and 17 years old in good health. The rearrangement links TRBV25-1 to TRBJ1-5; a weak D match, TRBD1 (5 bases). CDR3 nucleotides: TGTGCCAGCAGTGAAGGGGGGAGCAATCAGCCCCAGCATTTT. Translation gives CASSEGGSNQPQHF.